The 8 T cell receptor beta chains in this list originate from one sample, sequenced in a study of T cell changes during pregnancy in multiple sclerosis. The method was immunoSEQ multiplex PCR; TCRdb's version includes in-frame clones alone and lacks a portion of them. Found here are some 80,000 clones, 90% to 95% of them singletons; the top ten hold 2.5% to 3%. Material: peripheral blood, obtained in the first trimester of pregnancy. Every receptor here comes from a female donor with multiple sclerosis, enrolled in a pregnancy study.

The chain recombines TRBV19 with TRBJ1-1; 11 nucleotides align to TRBD1. The CDR3 covers 16 residues. Germline V CDR1 and CDR2: LNHDA, SQIVND (reference sequence). V was clipped by 3 bases and J by 0 bases; unmatched bases: 3. Written as DNA, the CDR3 is TGTGCCAGTAGTATTCGGACAGGGGGCTTGAACACTGAAGCTTTCTTT. The encoded protein is CASSIRTGGLNTEAFF.

The gene calls are TRBV2 and TRBJ2-1; 11 nucleotides match TRBD2. With 10 bases clipped from V and 4 bases from J, the junction kept 9 bases outside the gene matches. The germline V gene has CDR1 SNHLY and CDR2 FYNNEI. The CDR3 consists of 15 residues. In DNA, the CDR3 is TGTGCCACTGAAGCCGGGACTAGCGGTTACAATGAGCAGTTCTTC. It codes for CATEAGTSGYNEQFF.

This CDR3 reads CASSLGELYEQYF. CDR3 nucleotide sequence: TGTGCCAGCAGCTTAGGCGAACTCTACGAGCAGTACTTC. This chain uses TRBV11-2 with TRBJ2-7; D call uncertain. This CDR3 spans 13 amino acids. Trimming removed 1 base from V and 3 bases from J, with 7 bases in between. Germline CDR1 is SGHAT and CDR2 is FQNNGV.

V and J are TRBV2 and TRBJ2-2, with 11 bases matching TRBD2. The CDR3 spans 16 residues. Trimming removed 6 bases from V and 4 bases from J; junction bases left unmatched: 7. Germline V CDR1 and CDR2: SNHLY, FYNNEI. Here the CDR3 reads CASSATSGSSTGELFF. In DNA, the CDR3 is TGTGCCAGCAGCGCCACTAGCGGGAGTAGCACCGGGGAGCTGTTTTTT.

This chain uses TRBV6-5 with TRBJ2-3; 9 bases are shared with TRBD2. V lost 5 bases, J lost 5 bases, and 8 bases stayed unmatched. CDR1 and CDR2 from the germline V gene are MNHEY and SVGAGI. The CDR3 has 15 residues. The CDR3 region has the DNA TGTGCCAGCAGTGCCGGTAGCGGGGGAAAAGATACGCAGTATTTT. This encodes CASSAGSGGKDTQYF.

Note on this clone: This CDR3 is also generated by other DNA sequences in the sample. The rearrangement joins TRBV2 to TRBJ2-3; perhaps TRBD1 as D (6 bases). CDR3 length equals 14 residues. Trimming left V 5 bases short and J 1 base short, with 10 bases between. Per germline, CDR1 SNHLY and CDR2 FYNNEI. CDR3 sequence: CASSKRTGTDTQYF. CDR3 nucleotides: TGTGCCAGCAGTAAGCGGACAGGCACAGATACGCAGTATTTT.

The V and J genes are TRBV18 and TRBJ1-1, with D possibly matching TRBD1 (6 bases). Germline lookup yields CDR1 KGHSH and CDR2 LQKENI. CDR3 length: 15 residues. Trimming removed 2 bases at V and 0 bases at J, with 10 bases between. The CDR3 region has the DNA TGTGCCAGCTCACCATCGGGACAAATGAACACTGAAGCTTTCTTT. This translates into CASSPSGQMNTEAFF.

V gene TRBV6-1 combines with J gene TRBJ2-1, with 8 bases that match TRBD2. This CDR3 is 15 amino acids long. The germline gives CDR1 MNHNS, CDR2 SASEGT. Trimming cost V 2 bases and J 2 bases; bases outside gene matches: 2. CDR3 sequence reads: CASSENSGTYNEQFF. The CDR3 coding sequence is TGTGCCAGCAGTGAAAATAGCGGGACCTACAATGAGCAGTTCTTC.